The 15 T cell receptor beta chains below all came from one sample that was sequenced in a study of CD8+ T cells in alopecia areata. RNA extraction and reverse transcription yielded cDNA as sequencing template. Sequenced by immunoSEQ multiplex PCR; TCRdb stores in-frame clones only, minus some. The sample has 110,000 to 150,000 clones, around 50% seen once. Documented treatment: oral pan-JAK inhibitor, 5-10 mg twice daily. The source was CD8+ T cells sorted from blood, collected at week 4, from a patient treated with tofacitinib. Every receptor here comes from a human donor with alopecia areata.

The chain joins TRBV13 to TRBJ2-7, with a weak D call TRBD1 (5 bases). V shed 6 bases and J shed 0 bases, with 15 bases lying between them. Germline values: CDR1 PRHDT, CDR2 FYEKMQ (reference sequence). There are 15 residues in the CDR3. The CDR3 region is CASSRWTRSSYEQYF. The CDR3 DNA sequence: TGTGCCAGCAGTCGATGGACAAGGAGCTCCTACGAGCAGTACTTC.

This clone was picked up a small number of times. This chain connects TRBV29-1 to TRBJ2-5; D may be TRBD1 or TRBD2 (5 bases each). The CDR3 spans 16 residues. CDR1 and CDR2 (germline): SQVTM, ANQGSEA. V gave up 0 bases and J gave up 1 base, with 15 bases separating them. CDR3 bases: TGCAGCGTTGAAGATCCTTCGGGACCGACCCAAGAGACCCAGTACTTC. Protein: CSVEDPSGPTQETQYF. Full variable domain (rest looked up from reference TRBV29-1 and TRBJ2-5): SAVISQKPSRDICQRGTSLTIQCQVDSQVTMMFWYRQQPGQSLTLIATANQGSEATYESGFVIDKFPISRPNLTFSTLTVSNMSPEDSSIYLCSVEDPSGPTQETQYFGPGTRLLVL.

The V and J genes are TRBV29-1 and TRBJ2-7, with D possibly being TRBD1 or TRBD2 (5 bases each). Germline V lookup: CDR1 SQVTM, CDR2 ANQGSEA. V lost 4 bases and J lost 7, with 14 bases in between. The CDR3 has 12 residues. The CDR3 DNA reads as TGCAGCGTTGTATCAGGGTCGGGAGAGCAGTACTTC. This codes for CSVVSGSGEQYF.

The chain employs TRBV27 and TRBJ1-2; D possibly corresponds to TRBD1 (6 bases). Germline loops: CDR1 MNHEY, CDR2 SMNVEV (reference sequence). Trimming pared 3 bases from V and 4 bases from J, leaving 12 bases between. The CDR3 has 14 amino acids. CDR3 loop: CASSLDRIGYGYTF. CDR3 coding DNA: TGTGCCAGCAGTTTGGACAGAATAGGCTATGGCTACACCTTC.

V is TRBV7-8 and J is TRBJ2-3, with a tentative D call TRBD2 (5 bases). CDR3 size: 14 residues. CDR1 is SGHVS, CDR2 FQNEAQ, per germline. Trimming pared 1 base from V and 6 bases from J, leaving 11 bases between. CDR3 protein: CASSLGGRKDTQYF. DNA for the CDR3: TGTGCCAGCAGCTTAGGAGGGCGGAAGGATACGCAGTATTTT.

The chain employs TRBV30 and TRBJ1-1; no firm D call. The CDR3 spans 16 residues. Germline assignment: CDR1 GTSNPN and CDR2 SVGIG (reference sequence). Trimming cost V 1 base and J 3 bases, with 18 bases left between them. The DNA of the CDR3 is TGTGCCTGGAGTGCAAACGCTGAGGGTCTTGACACTGAAGCTTTCTTT. Amino acids: CAWSANAEGLDTEAFF.

The gene calls are TRBV7-9 and TRBJ1-2, with D possibly being TRBD1 (5 bases). Germline assignment: CDR1 SEHNR and CDR2 FQNEAQ (reference sequence). With 5 bases removed from V and 8 bases from J, the gap between germline ends came to 24 bases. This CDR3 has 16 amino acids. The CDR3 sequence is CASSPKWGDHRGGYTF. The CDR3 region has the DNA TGTGCCAGCAGCCCGAAGTGGGGGGACCACCGCGGGGGCTACACCTTC.

V is TRBV4-1 and J is TRBJ2-2; the D is unclear. The V end lost 1 base, the J end lost 1 base, and 7 bases lay between the germline ends. Germline V gives CDR1 MGHRA, CDR2 YSYEKL. CDR3 length: 15 residues. This CDR3 is CASSQAFENTGELFF. The CDR3 DNA sequence: TGCGCCAGCAGCCAAGCGTTCGAGAACACCGGGGAGCTGTTTTTT.

This clone was recorded a few times. J is TRBJ2-3 and V is TRBV30; D is perhaps TRBD1 (6 bases). The V gene lost 1 base and the J gene lost 4 bases, with 24 bases spanning the gap. There are 18 residues in the CDR3. Germline V gives CDR1 GTSNPN, CDR2 SVGIG (reference sequence). CDR3 amino acids: CAWSDLSSNQGFADTQYF. For the CDR3, the DNA is TGTGCCTGGAGTGATCTTTCGTCGAATCAGGGGTTCGCAGATACGCAGTATTTT. The whole variable domain, remainder taken from reference TRBV30 and TRBJ2-3, is SQTIHQWPATLVQPVGSPLSLECTVEGTSNPNLYWYRQAAGRGLQLLFYSVGIGQISSEVPQNLSASRPQDRQFILSSKKLLLSDSGFYLCAWSDLSSNQGFADTQYFGPGTRLTVL.

The rearrangement uses TRBV9 and TRBJ2-5, with TRBD1 matching 10 bases. Per germline, CDR1 SGDLS and CDR2 YYNGEE. CDR3 length: 15 amino acids. J lost 5 bases, V lost 4 bases, and 8 bases had no gene match. The CDR3 sequence: CASSTRTGGTETQYF. CDR3 nucleotides: TGTGCCAGCAGCACCCGGACAGGGGGGACTGAGACCCAGTACTTC.

This clone was detected once. The sample carries other DNA sequences with the same CDR3. The chain combines TRBV30 with TRBJ2-7; D ambiguous. The CDR3 length is 11 residues. With 2 bases removed from V and 3 bases from J, the gap between germline ends came to 5 bases. CDR1 and CDR2 (germline): GTSNPN, SVGIG (reference sequence). In nucleotides, the CDR3 is TGTGCCTGGAGTATAAGCTACGAGCAGTACTTC. This gives the protein CAWSISYEQYF.

This chain connects TRBV30 to TRBJ1-5; a possible D gene is TRBD1 (5 bases). Trimming cost V 2 bases and J 3 bases, with 8 bases left between them. There are 13 residues in the CDR3. Germline V gene data show CDR1 as GTSNPN and CDR2 as SVGIG (reference sequence). The CDR3 sequence is CAWSLTDNQPQHF. The CDR3 DNA reads as TGTGCCTGGAGTCTGACAGACAATCAGCCCCAGCATTTT.

The rearrangement uses TRBV27 and TRBJ1-5; perhaps TRBD1 as D (6 bases). Between the trimmed V and J ends, which lost 5 bases and 7 bases, there was a span of 12 bases. CDR3 length: 13 amino acids. CDR1 and CDR2 (germline): MNHEY, SMNVEV (reference sequence). The CDR3 DNA is TGTGCCAGCAGTCCCGGGGGCGGGCAGCCCCAGCATTTT. It yields the protein CASSPGGGQPQHF.

J is TRBJ1-4 and V is TRBV7-2, with D possibly being TRBD1 (5 bases). This CDR3 region has 13 residues. Germline V gene lookup returns CDR1 SGHTA and CDR2 FQGNSA. Deletions cut 3 bases from V and 8 bases from J, with 10 bases between. This CDR3 is CASSLGLGEKLFF. The CDR3 nucleotides read TGTGCCAGCAGCTTGGGACTAGGGGAAAAACTGTTTTTT.

In nucleotides, the CDR3 is TGTGCCAGCAGAGCCGGGACAAGTCCTCAAGAGACCCAGTACTTC. Residues: CASRAGTSPQETQYF. The rearrangement uses TRBV13 and TRBJ2-5; a weak D match, TRBD1 (6 bases). Germline V lookup: CDR1 PRHDT, CDR2 FYEKMQ (reference sequence). Trimming took off 6 bases at V and 2 bases at J, with 16 bases between the two ends. CDR3 length equals 15 residues.